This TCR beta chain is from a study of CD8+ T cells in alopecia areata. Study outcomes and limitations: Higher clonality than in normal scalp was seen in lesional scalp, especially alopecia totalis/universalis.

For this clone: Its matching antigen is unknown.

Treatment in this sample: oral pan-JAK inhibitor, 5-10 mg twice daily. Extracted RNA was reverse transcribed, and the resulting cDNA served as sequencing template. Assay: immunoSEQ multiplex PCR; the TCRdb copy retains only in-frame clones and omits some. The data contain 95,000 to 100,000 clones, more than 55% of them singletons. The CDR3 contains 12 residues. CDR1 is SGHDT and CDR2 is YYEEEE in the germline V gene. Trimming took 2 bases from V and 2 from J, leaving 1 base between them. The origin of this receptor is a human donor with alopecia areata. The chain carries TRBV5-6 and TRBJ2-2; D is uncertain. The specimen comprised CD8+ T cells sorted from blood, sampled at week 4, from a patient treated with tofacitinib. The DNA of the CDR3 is TGTGCCAGCAGCTTAAACACCGGGGAGCTGTTTTTT. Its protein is CASSLNTGELFF.